The entry below gives a single TCR beta chain sequence along with its context. Antigen specificity is unknown. The data stem from a study of vaccination and CD4 T cells after COVID-19. The Oncomine TCR Beta short-read assay sequenced DNA from cultured CD4+ T cells. One entry per CDR3 protein results from TCRdb running MiXCR on the PCR reads. The sample gives 20,000 or so distinct CDR3 sequences, approximately 32% of which show up once; around 11% is in the top ten. Treatment: roughly 10-day PBMC culture with coronavirus spike peptide pools or control peptides (ViraFEST assay). Culture conditions combined around 2 million PBMCs per well with roughly 10 IU/ml IL-2 and roughly 10 ug/ml peptide pools. This receptor was obtained from a human donor with COVID-19. The sequenced material came from cultured CD4+ T cells from blood.

This CDR3 is CASSPRGAEKLFF. The DNA of the CDR3 is TGTGCCAGCAGCCCGAGGGGGGCTGAAAAACTGTTTTTT. V gene TRBV7-2 combines with J gene TRBJ1-4; D is possibly TRBD1 (6 bases). CDR1 and CDR2 (germline): SGHTA, FQGNSA. Trimming cost V 5 bases and J 7 bases, with 11 bases left between them. CDR3 size: 13 residues. Drawing the rest from reference TRBV7-2 and TRBJ1-4, the complete variable domain is GAGVSQSPSNKVTEKGKDVELRCDPISGHTALYWYRQSLGQGLEFLIYFQGNSAPDKSGLPSDRFSAERTGGSVSTLTIQRTQQEDSAVYLCASSPRGAEKLFFGSGTQLSVL.